This is a list of T cell receptor beta chains from one sample in a study of cytomegalovirus exposure and HLA in healthy donors. The table came from immunoSEQ multiplex PCR; TCRdb's copy has only in-frame clones and leaves some out. The sample holds 150,000 or so clones, 70% to 85% seen once. Material: PBMCs. These receptor sequences come from a man under 40 in good health and CMV-seropositive. CDR3s include the opening cysteine and the closing phenylalanine or tryptophan. D genes are given only for firm matches.

d_call	v_call	j_call	cdr3_nt	cdr3_aa
TRBD2	TRBV5-1	TRBJ2-2	TGCGCCAGCAGCTACATAGCGGGTGGGGAGCTGTTTTTT	CASSYIAGGELFF
.	TRBV9	TRBJ2-1	TGTGCCAGCAGCCCGACAGGTCGGTACAATGAGCAGTTCTTC	CASSPTGRYNEQFF
.	TRBV11-3	TRBJ1-1	TGTGCCAGCAGCTTGTACAGGGACACTGAAGCTTTCTTT	CASSLYRDTEAFF
TRBD1	TRBV28	TRBJ2-3	TGTGCCACCCGTAACAGGGGTATAACAGATACGCAGTATTTT	CATRNRGITDTQYF
TRBD2	TRBV2	TRBJ2-7	TGTGCCAGCAGCGAGCGGGGGGCGGACTACGAGCAGTACTTC	CASSERGADYEQYF
.	TRBV19	TRBJ1-2	TGTGCCAGTAGTCTTCGGGGGGGCGTCTATGGCTACACCTTC	CASSLRGGVYGYTF
TRBD1	TRBV5-1	TRBJ2-2	TGCGCCAGCAGCTTGGACGGTCGAGGACAGGGGGTTACCGGGGAGCTGTTTTTT	CASSLDGRGQGVTGELFF
TRBD1	TRBV30	TRBJ1-2	TGTGCCTGGAGTGGGGGACAGGGAATCGGCTACACCTTC	CAWSGGQGIGYTF
TRBD2	TRBV9	TRBJ2-7	TGTGCCAGCAGCGTAAGCGGGGTCTCCTACGAGCAGTACTTC	CASSVSGVSYEQYF
.	TRBV19	TRBJ2-1	TGTGCCAGTAGTATCCGCTCACAGGGAGCTGAGCAGTTCTTC	CASSIRSQGAEQFF